This T cell receptor beta chain was profiled in a study of cytomegalovirus exposure and HLA in healthy donors. Primers for the PCR totalled 60 Vbeta and 13 Jbeta. Libraries were prepared by immunoSEQ multiplex PCR; TCRdb keeps only in-frame clonotypes and omits some of them. Of more than 95,000 clones in the sample, 81% were seen once. CDR1 is SGHRS and CDR2 is YFSETQ in the germline V gene. The CDR3 covers 14 residues. V shed 2 bases and J 6 bases; nucleotides not matched to a gene: 4. The specimen was PBMCs. The source of this sequence is a man in his late teens or twenties in good health and CMV-seronegative. The gene calls are TRBV5-1 and TRBJ1-4, with 7 bases identical to TRBD1. Here the CDR3 reads CASSFTGTDEKLFF. In DNA, the CDR3 is TGCGCCAGCAGCTTCACCGGGACAGATGAAAAACTGTTTTTT.